The 29 T cell receptor beta chains reported below all come from one sample, sequenced in a study of shared clonotypes between healthy human individuals. Some clones are missing from TCRdb's copy, which holds only in-frame ones; the method was immunoSEQ multiplex PCR. In the table there are around 940,000 clones, 70% to 85% of which are singletons. Sequencing was done on a sample of memory CD4+ T cells sorted from blood. Specified subset: CD45RA-negative fraction. The receptors derive from a man between 18 and 35 years old in good health.

This sequence joins TRBV7-9 and TRBJ1-1, with a possible D match to TRBD1 (6 bases). Looked up from germline, CDR1 is SEHNR and CDR2 is FQNEAQ (reference sequence). Trimming stripped 5 bases from V and 10 bases from J, with 14 bases between. This CDR3 has 12 amino acids. CDR3 protein: CASSPRVGGAFF. The CDR3 DNA follows: TGTGCCAGCAGCCCCAGGGTAGGGGGAGCTTTCTTT.

This clone came up once. The same CDR3 arises from other DNA sequences in this sample as well. The chain combines TRBV5-1 with TRBJ1-1, with a weak D call TRBD1 (5 bases). CDR3 length: 14 residues. V lost 1 base, J lost 1 base, and 8 bases lay in between. Germline CDR1 SGHRS, CDR2 YFSETQ. For the CDR3, the DNA is TGCGCCAGCAGCTTGTCGGGGGGGAACACTGAAGCTTTCTTT. This encodes CASSLSGGNTEAFF.

V gene TRBV7-2 combines with J gene TRBJ2-1; no clear D. V was clipped by 8 bases and J by 3 bases, with 8 bases between them. The CDR3 spans 12 residues. Per germline, CDR1 SGHTA and CDR2 FQGNSA. CDR3 DNA: TGTGCCAGCTCGACTGACTACAATGAGCAGTTCTTC. Amino acids: CASSTDYNEQFF.

This clone was seen only a few times. This chain uses TRBV7-9 with TRBJ2-1; a weak D match, TRBD2 (6 bases). The CDR3 length is 11 residues. The V end was cut by 5 bases, the J end by 7 bases, with 6 bases between. CDR1 and CDR2 (germline): SEHNR, FQNEAQ (reference sequence). CDR3 region: CASSRGNEQFF. The CDR3 bases are TGTGCCAGCAGCCGGGGGAATGAGCAGTTCTTC.

J is TRBJ2-2 and V is TRBV9, with TRBD2 identical over 9 bases. J was trimmed by 9 bases and V by 2 bases; bases with no gene match: 5. Germline V gene sequence: CDR1 SGDLS, CDR2 YYNGEE. This CDR3 region has 14 residues. CDR3 region: CASSVRLAERELFF. The CDR3 DNA follows: TGTGCCAGCAGCGTGCGACTAGCGGAAAGGGAGCTGTTTTTT.

The V call is TRBV30, the J call TRBJ2-5; 7 bases map to TRBD1. Germline CDR1 is GTSNPN and CDR2 is SVGIG (reference sequence). The CDR3 spans 14 residues. V gave up 2 bases and J gave up 0 bases; unmatched junction bases: 3. The CDR3 DNA reads as TGTGCCTGGAGTACGACAGGGAACCAAGAGACCCAGTACTTC. Protein product: CAWSTTGNQETQYF.

This clone was detected a few times. The genes are TRBV27 and TRBJ2-1, with TRBD2 identical over 14 bases. The CDR3 has 15 amino acids. After removal of 5 bases from V and 7 bases from J, the junction contained 4 bases not matched to a gene. Germline CDR1 is MNHEY and CDR2 is SMNVEV (reference sequence). The CDR3 loop is CASSPRTSGGNEQFF. CDR3 sequence (DNA): TGTGCCAGCAGTCCCCGGACTAGCGGGGGGAATGAGCAGTTCTTC.

The V call is TRBV5-1, the J call TRBJ1-2, with unresolved D. The CDR3 runs to 14 residues. V lost 0 bases and J lost 3, with 9 bases in between. CDR1 and CDR2 from the germline V gene are SGHRS and YFSETQ. The CDR3 DNA sequence: TGCGCCAGCAGCTTGGCCCAACCCGACTATGGCTACACCTTC. This encodes CASSLAQPDYGYTF.

This rearrangement joins TRBV9 to TRBJ1-1, with D tentatively TRBD1 (6 bases). This CDR3 has 15 amino acids. Germline V CDR1 and CDR2: SGDLS, YYNGEE. V lost 0 bases to trimming and J lost 3 bases, with 12 bases between them. The CDR3 region has the DNA TGTGCCAGCAGCGTAGCCGGGTCAGGGGACACTGAAGCTTTCTTT. Amino acids: CASSVAGSGDTEAFF.

The V gene is TRBV10-3, the J gene TRBJ2-7; D is possibly TRBD2 (5 bases). V lost 3 bases to trimming and J lost 6 bases, with 18 bases between them. The CDR3 contains 15 residues. Germline lookup yields CDR1 ENHRY and CDR2 SYGVKD. CDR3 nucleotide sequence: TGTGCCATCAGTGACCCCCCCGGAGGATGGGGCGAGCAGTACTTC. Its protein product is CAISDPPGGWGEQYF.

This rearrangement joins TRBV6-6 to TRBJ2-7; no firm D call. Trimming removed 0 bases from V and 2 bases from J, with 11 bases in between. Germline CDR1 MNHNY, CDR2 SVGAGI (reference sequence). This CDR3 comprises 15 residues. In DNA form, the CDR3 reads TGTGCCAGCAGTTACTCCGGGCAGTCAACCTACGAGCAGTACTTC. Translation: CASSYSGQSTYEQYF.

The chain carries TRBV9 and TRBJ1-3; D remains ambiguous. Germline V CDR1 and CDR2: SGDLS, YYNGEE. There are 15 residues in the CDR3. V dropped 6 bases and J dropped 0 bases, with 13 bases sitting between them. CDR3 coding DNA: TGTGCCAGCACTCCCGGTGGCTTCTCTGGAAACACCATATATTTT. Translation gives CASTPGGFSGNTIYF.

V usage is TRBV4-3 and J usage is TRBJ2-7, with no clear D. The germline gives CDR1 LGHNA, CDR2 YSLEER. V shed 0 bases and J shed 2 bases, with 8 bases lying between them. The CDR3 has 14 residues. DNA of the CDR3: TGCGCCAGCAGCCAAGAGGCAGATACCTACGAGCAGTACTTC. As protein: CASSQEADTYEQYF.

The V and J genes are TRBV11-2 and TRBJ1-2; TRBD1 is a possible D gene (5 bases). Trimming took 1 base from V and 5 from J, leaving 11 bases between them. Germline V gives CDR1 SGHAT, CDR2 FQNNGV. The CDR3 covers 14 residues. CDR3 DNA: TGTGCCAGCAGCTTAGCCAGGGTTGGGTATGGCTACACCTTC. It yields the protein CASSLARVGYGYTF.

The genes are TRBV28 and TRBJ1-1; weak D call: TRBD1 (5 bases). The germline V gene encodes CDR1 MDHEN and CDR2 SYDVKM. This CDR3 comprises 15 residues. Trimming pared 3 bases from V and 2 bases from J, leaving 13 bases between. The CDR3 reads CASSLHWGSNTEAFF. The CDR3 region has the DNA TGTGCCAGCAGTTTGCATTGGGGCAGTAACACTGAAGCTTTCTTT. The entire variable domain, with the rest obtained from reference TRBV28 and TRBJ1-1, is as follows: DVKVTQSSRYLVKRTGEKVFLECVQDMDHENMFWYRQDPGLGLRLIYFSYDVKMKEKGDIPEGYSVSREKKERFSLILESASTNQTSMYLCASSLHWGSNTEAFFGQGTRLTVV.

This clone was picked up a small number of times. J is TRBJ2-5 and V is TRBV30; D ambiguous. Trimming took 1 base from V and 5 from J, leaving 8 bases between them. The CDR3 is made up of 12 amino acids. Per germline, CDR1 GTSNPN and CDR2 SVGIG (reference sequence). CDR3 nucleotides: TGTGCCTGGAGTGATCGGCGGGAGACCCAGTACTTC. The encoded protein is CAWSDRRETQYF.

The V gene is TRBV28, the J gene TRBJ2-5; 8 nucleotides align to TRBD2. The V gene's germline CDR1 is MDHEN and CDR2 SYDVKM. The CDR3 consists of 15 residues. The J segment lost 8 bases and the V segment lost 6 bases, leaving 14 bases of the junction unmatched. This CDR3 is CASRQVRLLADTQYF. CDR3 DNA: TGTGCCAGCAGGCAAGTTCGGTTACTAGCGGATACCCAGTACTTC.

The chain uses TRBV21-1 and TRBJ1-5; the D call of TRBD1 is as the table states it, not checked on the DNA. TRBV21-1 is deemed a pseudogene. The CDR3 sequence is 20 residues long. The CDR3 DNA sequence: TGTGCCAGCAGCAAAGCGCGAGACAGGGTCCCTTCATATAGCAATCAGCCCCAGCATTTT. The encoded protein is CASSKARDRVPSYSNQPQHF.

The V and J genes are TRBV10-2 and TRBJ2-3; D possibly corresponds to TRBD2 (6 bases). Germline loops: CDR1 WSHSY, CDR2 SAAADI. The ends were cut back, 7 bases at V and 2 bases at J, with 10 bases in the middle. The CDR3 spans 13 residues. Here the CDR3 reads CASMGTLTDTQYF. The CDR3, as DNA: TGCGCCAGCATGGGGACTCTCACAGATACGCAGTATTTT.

The sample holds many counts of this clone. V is TRBV11-2 and J is TRBJ2-7, with a tentative D call TRBD2 (6 bases). Trimming pared 7 bases from V and 4 bases from J, leaving 17 bases between. Germline loops: CDR1 SGHAT, CDR2 FQNNGV. This CDR3 is built from 14 residues. The CDR3 sequence: CASKSDYLGYEQYF. Written as DNA, the CDR3 is TGTGCCAGCAAATCGGACTACCTAGGGTACGAGCAGTACTTC.

V usage is TRBV11-2 and J usage is TRBJ1-5; D remains ambiguous. V was trimmed by 4 bases and J by 1 base, leaving 14 bases between them. Germline V gives CDR1 SGHAT, CDR2 FQNNGV. The CDR3 contains 16 residues. Here the CDR3 reads CASSSALTKSNQPQHF. The CDR3 nucleotides read TGTGCCAGCAGCTCCGCCCTCACGAAGAGCAATCAGCCCCAGCATTTT.

This chain joins TRBV18 and TRBJ2-1; 15 bases fit TRBD2. The germline gives CDR1 KGHSH, CDR2 LQKENI. J lost 8 bases, V lost 4 bases, and 3 bases had no gene match. CDR3 length equals 15 residues. The CDR3 region is CASSLRTSGRDEQFF. The CDR3 DNA reads TGTGCCAGCTCACTAAGGACTAGCGGGAGGGATGAGCAGTTCTTC.

A few counts support this clone. J is TRBJ2-2 and V is TRBV9, with 12 bases aligning to TRBD2. Germline V CDR1 and CDR2: SGDLS, YYNGEE. The CDR3 is made up of 16 amino acids. The J segment lost 5 bases and the V segment lost 3 bases, leaving 5 bases of the junction unmatched. CDR3 region: CASSETSGGSTGELFF. The CDR3 DNA reads TGTGCCAGCAGCGAGACTAGCGGGGGTTCAACCGGGGAGCTGTTTTTT.

This clone showed up many times. This chain joins TRBV5-4 and TRBJ2-1, with a weak D call TRBD2 (6 bases). This CDR3 region has 13 residues. Looked up from germline, CDR1 is SGHNT and CDR2 is YYREEE (reference sequence). V shed 4 bases and J shed 5 bases, with 10 bases lying between them. CDR3 in DNA: TGTGCCAGCAGCCGGGGACTTAACAATGAGCAGTTCTTC. Its translation: CASSRGLNNEQFF.

The V and J genes are TRBV23-1 and TRBJ2-5; 9 positions agree with TRBD1. TRBV23-1 is known as an ORF, though its function is uncertain. The CDR3 extends over 14 amino acids. V shed 3 bases and J 9 bases; nucleotides not matched to a gene: 8. For the CDR3, the DNA is TGCGCCAGCAGTCACCCCGGGACAGGGTGTGCCCAGTACTTC. Its protein is CASSHPGTGCAQYF.

The chain links TRBV2 to TRBJ2-2, with 9 nucleotides matching TRBD2. The germline V gene encodes CDR1 SNHLY and CDR2 FYNNEI. CDR3 length: 15 amino acids. V shed 6 bases, J shed 7 bases, and the junction held 9 bases outside the gene matches. The CDR3 nucleotides are TGTGCCAGCAGGCCGGGACTAGCTAGCCTCGGGGAGCTGTTTTTT. It codes for CASRPGLASLGELFF.

Only one count was recorded for this clone. The chain employs TRBV5-4 and TRBJ2-1, with D maybe TRBD1 (6 bases). Germline V gene lookup returns CDR1 SGHNT and CDR2 YYREEE (reference sequence). This CDR3 contains 15 residues. V was pared by 0 bases and J by 3 bases, with 10 bases between. CDR3 in DNA: TGTGCCAGCAGCTTGGCGTCAGGGGACTACAATGAGCAGTTCTTC. This encodes CASSLASGDYNEQFF.

The rearrangement uses TRBV18 and TRBJ2-5, with 7 bases aligning to TRBD2. The CDR3 runs to 16 residues. V shed 6 bases and J 5 bases; nucleotides not matched to a gene: 15. Germline loops: CDR1 KGHSH, CDR2 LQKENI. CDR3 in amino acids: CASSPQAAGLTETQYF. DNA for the CDR3: TGTGCCAGCTCGCCCCAGGCAGCGGGGCTGACGGAGACCCAGTACTTC.

The V and J genes are TRBV6-5 and TRBJ1-3; D remains ambiguous. Per the germline V gene, CDR1 is MNHEY and CDR2 is SVGAGI. Deletions cut 8 bases from V and 0 bases from J, with 14 bases between. CDR3 size: 15 residues. In DNA, the CDR3 is TGTGCCAGCGGAAAAGGGTACTCCTCTGGAAACACCATATATTTT. Protein sequence: CASGKGYSSGNTIYF.